This T cell receptor beta chain was sequenced in a study of T-cell reconstitution after alpha-beta-depleted transplantation in children. The CDR3 length is 16 residues. Germline V gene lookup returns CDR1 SEHNR and CDR2 FQNEAQ (reference sequence). V dropped 2 bases and J dropped 4; count of bases not matched to a gene: 11. This clonotype appeared a few times. A library of TCRbeta sequences, prepared with unique molecular identifiers, was generated. Using its own MiXCR run on the PCR reads, TCRdb lists one record per CDR3 protein. This table has fewer than 150,000 distinct CDR3 sequences, roughly 9.7% appearing once.

The receptor was isolated from a girl under three years old who had a stem cell transplant for combined immunodeficiency, so the T cells may come from the graft donor. Sequencing was performed on PBMCs, mostly from graft donor cells, taken 180 days after TCRalphabeta/CD19-depleted stem cell transplant. The chain employs TRBV7-9 and TRBJ2-7; 7 bases align to TRBD1. Here the CDR3 reads CASSLSSGTALYEQYF. The CDR3 DNA sequence: TGTGCCAGCAGCTTATCTTCCGGGACAGCCCTATACGAGCAGTACTTC.